What follows is one T cell receptor (beta chain) and its context. What it recognizes is unknown. Additional DNA sequences in this sample encode the identical CDR3. Trimming at V came to 6 bases and at J to 5 bases, leaving 4 bases not matched to a gene. Per germline, CDR1 SQVTM and CDR2 ANQGSEA. The CDR3 is 12 amino acids. The data belong to a study of shared clonotypes between healthy human individuals. Whole-study findings and limits: Clonotypes not shared had lower generation probabilities than those common to all four donors. Naive subsets tended to show greater estimated richness than memory subsets.

The study separated CD4+ cells into CD45RA+ naive and CD45RA-negative memory subsets. Authors' analysis steps: ImmunoSEQ junction-only sequences lacked quality scores, so their filtering differed. Method: immunoSEQ multiplex PCR; TCRdb's copy keeps in-frame clones and lacks some. For V, J and clone size, that table is used; D and trimming come from the DNA. Counted here are 2,500,000 or so clones, roughly 90% occurring once; the ten biggest clones make up 0.3% to 0.4%. The sample taken for sequencing was naive CD4+ T cells from PBMCs. Noted subset: CD45RA+ positively selected. The receptor was isolated from a man between 18 and 35 years old in good health. Some clones in this sample may be carry-over from other donors' samples. The chain recombines TRBV29-1 with TRBJ2-5, with TRBD2 identical over 9 bases. The CDR3 protein is CSVVSGSETQYF. The CDR3 DNA reads TGCAGCGTGGTTAGCGGGAGTGAGACCCAGTACTTC.